The clone carrying this T cell receptor (beta chain) was recorded once. The PCR made use of 60 Vbeta and 13 Jbeta primers. The data were produced by immunoSEQ multiplex PCR, yet TCRdb's version contains in-frame clones alone and is incomplete. The sample lists more than 150,000 clones, roughly 90% seen once, with 0.2% to 0.3% in the top ten. These data originate in a study of cytomegalovirus exposure and HLA in healthy donors. V lost 5 bases to trimming and J lost 1 base, with 8 bases between them. The CDR3 has 14 amino acids. Germline-derived CDR1 and CDR2 are SGHNT and YENEEA. The chain couples TRBV11-3 to TRBJ2-2, with D perhaps TRBD2 (6 bases). The TCR was taken from a girl less than two years old in good health and CMV-seronegative. Sequencing was done on a sample of PBMCs. CDR3 sequence (DNA): TGTGCCAGCAGCATGGGGGGGAACACCGGGGAGCTGTTTTTT. It codes for CASSMGGNTGELFF.